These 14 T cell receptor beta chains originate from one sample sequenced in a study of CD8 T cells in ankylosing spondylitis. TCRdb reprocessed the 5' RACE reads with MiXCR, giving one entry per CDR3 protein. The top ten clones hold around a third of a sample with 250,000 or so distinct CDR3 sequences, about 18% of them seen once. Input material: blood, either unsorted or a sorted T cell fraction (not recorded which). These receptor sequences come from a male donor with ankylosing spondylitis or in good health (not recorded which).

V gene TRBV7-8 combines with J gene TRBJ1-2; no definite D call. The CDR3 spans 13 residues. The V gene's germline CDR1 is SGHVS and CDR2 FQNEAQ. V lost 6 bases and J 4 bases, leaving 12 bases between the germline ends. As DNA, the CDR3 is TGTGCCAGCAGGAGTACAGAATCCTATGGCTACACCTTC. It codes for CASRSTESYGYTF.

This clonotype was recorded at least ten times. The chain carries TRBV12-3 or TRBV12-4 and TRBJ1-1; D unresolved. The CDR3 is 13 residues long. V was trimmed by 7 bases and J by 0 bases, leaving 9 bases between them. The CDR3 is CASIAGLNTEAFF. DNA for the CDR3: TGTGCCAGCATAGCCGGGTTGAACACTGAAGCTTTCTTT.

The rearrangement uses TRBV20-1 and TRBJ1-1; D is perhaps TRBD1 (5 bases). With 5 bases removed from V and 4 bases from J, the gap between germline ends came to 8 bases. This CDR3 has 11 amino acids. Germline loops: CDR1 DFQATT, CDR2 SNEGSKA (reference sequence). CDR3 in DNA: TGCAGTGCTCGCAGGGTCACTGAAGCTTTCTTT. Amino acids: CSARRVTEAFF.

The CDR3 loop is CASSPGTSGSLDTQYF. The CDR3 coding sequence is TGTGCCAGCAGCCCAGGGACTAGCGGGAGCTTAGATACGCAGTATTTT. V usage is TRBV9 and J usage is TRBJ2-3; 14 bases line up with TRBD2. CDR3 size: 16 residues. Germline CDR1 reads SGDLS; CDR2 reads YYNGEE. J gave up 5 bases and V 4 bases, and 6 bases lay outside the gene matches. The variable domain in full, completed from reference TRBV9 and TRBJ2-3, reads DSGVTQTPKHLITATGQRVTLRCSPRSGDLSVYWYQQSLDQGLQFLIQYYNGEERAKGNILERFSAQQFPDLHSELNLSSLELGDSALYFCASSPGTSGSLDTQYFGPGTRLTVL.

CDR3: CSATTGYEQYF. DNA of the CDR3: TGCAGTGCTACCACCGGGTACGAGCAGTACTTC. The gene calls are TRBV20-1 and TRBJ2-7; no clear D gene. V gave up 4 bases and J gave up 4 bases, with 8 bases separating them. CDR3 length: 11 residues. The germline CDR1 and CDR2 sequences are DFQATT and SNEGSKA (reference sequence).

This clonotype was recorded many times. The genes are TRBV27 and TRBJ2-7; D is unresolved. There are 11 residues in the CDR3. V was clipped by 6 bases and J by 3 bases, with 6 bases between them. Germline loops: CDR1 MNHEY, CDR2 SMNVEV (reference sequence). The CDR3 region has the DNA TGTGCCAGCAGCTCCTACTACGAGCAGTACTTC. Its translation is CASSSYYEQYF.

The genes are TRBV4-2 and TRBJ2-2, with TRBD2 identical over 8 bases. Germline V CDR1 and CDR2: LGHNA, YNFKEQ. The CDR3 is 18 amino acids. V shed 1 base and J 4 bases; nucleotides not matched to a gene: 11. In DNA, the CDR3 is TGTGCCAGCAGCCAAGCTAGCGCGGGACTAGGAGTCACCGGGGAGCTGTTTTTT. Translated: CASSQASAGLGVTGELFF.

Here the CDR3 reads CASSQEILMSSYEQYF. The CDR3 DNA is TGCGCCAGCAGCCAAGAGATATTGATGAGCTCCTACGAGCAGTACTTC. The V and J genes are TRBV4-1 and TRBJ2-7; D call uncertain. Germline V gene data show CDR1 as MGHRA and CDR2 as YSYEKL. There are 16 residues in the CDR3. V lost 0 bases to trimming and J lost 0 bases, with 12 bases between them.

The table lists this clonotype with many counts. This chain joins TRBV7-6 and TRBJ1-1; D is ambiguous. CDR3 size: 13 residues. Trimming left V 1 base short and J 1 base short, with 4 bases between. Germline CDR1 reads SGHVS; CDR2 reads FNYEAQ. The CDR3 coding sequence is TGTGCCAGCAGCTTAGGGAAGAACACTGAAGCTTTCTTT. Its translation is CASSLGKNTEAFF.

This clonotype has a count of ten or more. The CDR3 here is CASSLTSASYEQYF. In DNA, the CDR3 is TGTGCCAGCAGTTTGACTAGTGCCTCCTACGAGCAGTACTTC. The chain employs TRBV27 and TRBJ2-7; tentatively, D is TRBD2 (6 bases). The V gene's germline CDR1 is MNHEY and CDR2 SMNVEV (reference sequence). The CDR3 spans 14 residues. V dropped 3 bases and J dropped 0 bases, with 9 bases sitting between them.

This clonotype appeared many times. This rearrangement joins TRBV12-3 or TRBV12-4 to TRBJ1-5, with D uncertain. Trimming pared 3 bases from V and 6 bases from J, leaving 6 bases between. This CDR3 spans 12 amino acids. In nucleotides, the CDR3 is TGTGCCAGCAGTTTGGGTGGTCAGCCCCAGCATTTT. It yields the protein CASSLGGQPQHF.

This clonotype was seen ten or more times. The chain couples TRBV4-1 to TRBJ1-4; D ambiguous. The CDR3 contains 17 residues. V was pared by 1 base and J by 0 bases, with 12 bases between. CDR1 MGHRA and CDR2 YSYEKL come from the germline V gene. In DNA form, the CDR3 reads TGCGCCAGCAGCCAAGTAAACTTCCCTCCAACTAATGAAAAACTGTTTTTT. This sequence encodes CASSQVNFPPTNEKLFF.

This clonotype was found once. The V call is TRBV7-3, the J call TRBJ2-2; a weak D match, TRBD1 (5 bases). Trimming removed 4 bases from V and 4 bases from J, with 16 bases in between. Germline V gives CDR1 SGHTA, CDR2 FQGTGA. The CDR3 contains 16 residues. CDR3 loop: CASSSHELDSTGELFF. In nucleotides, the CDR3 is TGTGCCAGCAGCTCCCACGAATTAGACAGCACCGGGGAGCTGTTTTTT.

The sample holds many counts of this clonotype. The CDR3 DNA reads TGCGCCAGCAGTGAGTTGGGGAAACACAACAATGAGCAGTTCTTC. It encodes CASSELGKHNNEQFF. The rearrangement uses TRBV10-2 and TRBJ2-1, with D uncertain. The CDR3 is 15 residues long. Germline CDR1 WSHSY, CDR2 SAAADI. V gave up 1 base and J gave up 5 bases, with 12 bases separating them.